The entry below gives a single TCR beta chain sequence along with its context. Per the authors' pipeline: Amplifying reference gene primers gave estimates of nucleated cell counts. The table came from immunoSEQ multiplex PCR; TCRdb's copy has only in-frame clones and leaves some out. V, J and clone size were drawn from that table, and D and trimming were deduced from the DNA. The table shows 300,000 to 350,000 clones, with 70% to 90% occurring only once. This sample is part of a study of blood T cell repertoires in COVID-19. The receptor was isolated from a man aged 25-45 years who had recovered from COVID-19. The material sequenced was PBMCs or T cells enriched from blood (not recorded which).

The CDR3 reads CASSQKRLGQGHTGELFF. In nucleotides, the CDR3 is TGTGCCAGCAGCCAAAAACGCCTCGGACAGGGCCACACCGGGGAGCTGTTTTTT. The rearrangement links TRBV4-2 to TRBJ2-2; TRBD1 matches at 8 bases. The CDR3 is 18 residues long. With 2 bases clipped from V and 3 bases from J, the junction kept 11 bases outside the gene matches. CDR1 LGHNA and CDR2 YNFKEQ come from the germline V gene.